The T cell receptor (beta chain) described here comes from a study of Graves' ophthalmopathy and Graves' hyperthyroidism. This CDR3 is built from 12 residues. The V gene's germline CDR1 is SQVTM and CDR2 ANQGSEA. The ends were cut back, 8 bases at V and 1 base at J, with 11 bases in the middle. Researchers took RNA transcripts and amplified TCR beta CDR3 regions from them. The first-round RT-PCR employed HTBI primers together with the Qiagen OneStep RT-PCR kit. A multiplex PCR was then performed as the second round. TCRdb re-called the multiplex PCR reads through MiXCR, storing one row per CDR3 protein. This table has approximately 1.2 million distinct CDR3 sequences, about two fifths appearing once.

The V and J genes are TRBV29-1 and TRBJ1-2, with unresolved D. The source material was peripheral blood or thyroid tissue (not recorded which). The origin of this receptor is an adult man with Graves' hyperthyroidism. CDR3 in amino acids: CSSFEGNYGYTF. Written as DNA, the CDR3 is TGCAGCAGTTTCGAGGGTAACTATGGCTACACCTTC.